A selection of T cell receptor beta chains follows, all from one sample in a study of cytomegalovirus exposure and HLA in healthy donors. TCRdb's copy holds only in-frame clones and misses some; the assay was immunoSEQ multiplex PCR. The data contain more than 110,000 clones, around nine tenths of them singletons. Source material: PBMCs. The receptors derive from a woman younger than 35 in good health and CMV-seropositive. Each CDR3 is given with its conserved first and last residue. The order of the fields is D gene, clone size, V gene, J gene, CDR3 DNA, CDR3 protein. D genes are given only for firm matches. Clone sizes are given selectively: once, few, many, or a class where the clone is expanded.

TRBD1	-	TRBV9	TRBJ1-2	TGTGCCAGCAGCGTCTCGGGACAGGGCATATATGGCTACACCTTC	CASSVSGQGIYGYTF
-	-	TRBV7-7	TRBJ1-1	TGTGCTAGCAGCTTAGTGGAGGAGGCTGAAGCTTTCTTT	CASSLVEEAEAFF
TRBD1	-	TRBV7-3	TRBJ2-7	TGTGCCAGCAGCTTGGGACAGGGGTGGGAGCAGTACTTC	CASSLGQGWEQYF
-	-	TRBV28	TRBJ1-5	TGTGCCAGCAGTTCAGCAGGGTTCTGGCAGCCCCAGCATTTT	CASSSAGFWQPQHF
TRBD1	-	TRBV4-1	TRBJ1-2	TGCGCCAGCAGCCAAGGACAGGGGGAATTGGGAGGCTACACCTTC	CASSQGQGELGGYTF
-	-	TRBV11-1	TRBJ1-2	TGTGCCAGCAGCGCGACAGCCCTAGCTAACTATGGCTACACCTTC	CASSATALANYGYTF
-	once	TRBV28	TRBJ1-3	TGTGCCAGCAGTCCCCCAGGGGCTGGAAACACCATATATTTT	CASSPPGAGNTIYF
TRBD1	-	TRBV7-3	TRBJ2-6	TGTGCCAGCAGCCTGGACAGGGGGCCTGGGGCCAACGTCCTGACTTTC	CASSLDRGPGANVLTF
TRBD2	-	TRBV7-6	TRBJ2-7	TGTGCCAGCAGCTTAGGAAGTCCGGGACTAGCGGGGTCCTACGAGCAGTACTTC	CASSLGSPGLAGSYEQYF
TRBD2	-	TRBV5-1	TRBJ2-5	TGCGCCAGCAGCTATGCTAGCGGGCGCCTCCAAGAGACCCAGTACTTC	CASSYASGRLQETQYF
TRBD1	-	TRBV6-5	TRBJ1-5	TGTGCCAGCAGTTTAGTTGGGACAGGGGGCAATCAGCCCCAGCATTTT	CASSLVGTGGNQPQHF
TRBD1	once	TRBV9	TRBJ1-4	TGTGCCAGCAGTCTAACAGGGGTGGAAAAACTGTTTTTT	CASSLTGVEKLFF
TRBD1	-	TRBV7-3	TRBJ1-1	TGTGCCAGCAGCCCCCGGACAGGGGAAGCTTTCTTT	CASSPRTGEAFF
-	-	TRBV6-5	TRBJ1-2	TGTGCCACCGCGGGGGGGCTCAAAGCTAACTATGGCTACACCTTC	CATAGGLKANYGYTF
-	few	TRBV27	TRBJ1-6	TGTGCCAGCAGTAGAACACAGGTCTTCGCCCTCCACTTT	CASSRTQVFALHF
-	-	TRBV19	TRBJ1-5	TGTGCCAGTAACCCCCGGGACACCAATCAGCCCCAGCATTTT	CASNPRDTNQPQHF
-	-	TRBV9	TRBJ2-5	TGTGCCAGCAGCGGTTCAGGGCGAGAGACCCAGTACTTC	CASSGSGRETQYF
-	-	TRBV19	TRBJ2-1	TGTGCCAGTAGTATTAACTCCCCCCTAGAGCAGTTCTTC	CASSINSPLEQFF
-	-	TRBV30	TRBJ1-6	TGTGCCTGGAAAGTCGGGAGTGATAATTCACCCCTCCACTTT	CAWKVGSDNSPLHF
TRBD2	-	TRBV10-2	TRBJ2-1	TGCGCCAGCACCGTCTTTTGGGCGGGAGGGGACAATGAGCAGTTCTTC	CASTVFWAGGDNEQFF
-	-	TRBV11-3	TRBJ2-2	TGTGCCAGCAGGAGCAGGCAGAACACCGGGGAGCTGTTTTTT	CASRSRQNTGELFF
TRBD1	-	TRBV5-6	TRBJ1-1	TGTGCCAGCAGCTTGGCCACAGGGGGCACTGAAGCTTTCTTT	CASSLATGGTEAFF
-	-	TRBV4-1	TRBJ2-3	TGCGCCAGCAGCCAAGTTCTAAATGGTGCAGATACGCAGTATTTT	CASSQVLNGADTQYF
TRBD2	-	TRBV29-1	TRBJ2-7	TGCAGCGTTGAAGCGACGAGCGGGAGAAGTTACGAGCAGTACTTC	CSVEATSGRSYEQYF
-	-	TRBV19	TRBJ2-7	TGTGCCAGTAGAATGGGGTCCGGGGGCGAGCAGTACTTC	CASRMGSGGEQYF
-	-	TRBV7-2	TRBJ2-2	TGTGCCAGCAGCTTAAGGCGGGGCGGGGAGCTGTTTTTT	CASSLRRGGELFF
-	-	TRBV7-9	TRBJ1-2	TGTGCCAGCACCCTACGGGGTGAAGATGGCTACACCTTC	CASTLRGEDGYTF
TRBD2	many	TRBV4-2	TRBJ2-3	TGTGCCAGCAGCCAAGTGGGCGGGAGGGCCAGCACAGATACGCAGTATTTT	CASSQVGGRASTDTQYF
TRBD1	-	TRBV5-1	TRBJ1-2	TGCGCCAGCAGCCGAACAGATGGGACAGCTTTTGGCTACACCTTC	CASSRTDGTAFGYTF
-	few	TRBV19	TRBJ1-6	TGTGCCAGTAGTATTTTCAGGGAATCACCCCTCCACTTT	CASSIFRESPLHF
TRBD1	-	TRBV29-1	TRBJ1-6	TGCAGCGTTGAGCGGGACAGGGGTTCACCCCTCCACTTT	CSVERDRGSPLHF
TRBD1	-	TRBV11-3	TRBJ1-1	TGTGCCAGCAGTCATCGTGGACAGGTGAACACTGAAGCTTTCTTT	CASSHRGQVNTEAFF
TRBD1	-	TRBV11-3	TRBJ2-3	TGTGCCAGCAGCCAACAGGGGCGCACAGATACGCAGTATTTT	CASSQQGRTDTQYF
TRBD2	-	TRBV2	TRBJ2-1	TGTGCCAGCAGAGGCTCTAGCGGACTCTACAATGAGCAGTTCTTC	CASRGSSGLYNEQFF
-	-	TRBV6-5	TRBJ2-7	TGTGCCAGCAGTTACTCGGCCCGAACCTACGAGCAGTACTTC	CASSYSARTYEQYF
TRBD1	once	TRBV27	TRBJ1-1	TGTGCCAGCAGTTTTTCAGGGGGCAACACTGAAGCTTTCTTT	CASSFSGGNTEAFF
-	once	TRBV19	TRBJ2-3	TGTGCCAGTAGTACCTTTCGCGGGGGCACAGATACGCAGTATTTT	CASSTFRGGTDTQYF
-	few	TRBV18	TRBJ1-1	TGTGCCAGCTCACTCCAATCGAACACTGAAGCTTTCTTT	CASSLQSNTEAFF
TRBD2	-	TRBV27	TRBJ2-5	TGTGCCAGCAGTTCTCTAGCGGGAGTATGGGAGACCCAGTACTTC	CASSSLAGVWETQYF
-	-	TRBV19	TRBJ2-1	TGTGCCAGTAAAATGGGCGGGCGGAGCTCCTACAATGAGCAGTTCTTC	CASKMGGRSSYNEQFF
TRBD2	-	TRBV15	TRBJ2-3	TGTGCCACCAGCATGTGGCTGACTAGCGGGGGTACTAGCACAGATACGCAGTATTTT	CATSMWLTSGGTSTDTQYF
TRBD1	once	TRBV28	TRBJ1-1	TGTGCCAGCACCCCAACCCCCGGACAGGGGACTTTCTTT	CASTPTPGQGTFF
TRBD1	-	TRBV5-5	TRBJ2-7	TGTGCCAGCAGCTTGGTTCGGACAGGGGTTTCCTACGAGCAGTACTTC	CASSLVRTGVSYEQYF
TRBD2	-	TRBV6-5	TRBJ2-1	TGTGCCAGCAGTTACTCGCTAGCGGGGTTCAATGAGCAGTTCTTC	CASSYSLAGFNEQFF
-	once	TRBV27	TRBJ1-5	TGTGCCAGCGTAAGCGGACAGAATGGCAATCAGCCCCAGCATTTT	CASVSGQNGNQPQHF
-	-	TRBV11-2	TRBJ2-2	TGTGCCAGCAGCTTAGCAGGGGCCGGGGAGCTGTTTTTT	CASSLAGAGELFF
-	-	TRBV13	TRBJ1-1	TGTGCCAGCAGCCCCAGCCCCCAGGGCGACAACACTGAAGCTTTCTTT	CASSPSPQGDNTEAFF
TRBD2	-	TRBV5-1	TRBJ2-3	TGCGCCAGCAGCTTGGGGGTGTCTGGGACTAGCGTAACAGATACGCAGTATTTT	CASSLGVSGTSVTDTQYF
-	-	TRBV5-4	TRBJ2-7	TGTGCCAGCAGCTTGGGGAGCTCCTACGAGCAGTACTTC	CASSLGSSYEQYF
-	-	TRBV27	TRBJ1-4	TGTGCCAGCAGTTTATCCAGGGTCAATGAAAAACTGTTTTTT	CASSLSRVNEKLFF
TRBD1	-	TRBV30	TRBJ1-2	TGTGCCTGGAGTACAGGGGTGCGGGGCTACACCTTC	CAWSTGVRGYTF
-	once	TRBV7-9	TRBJ1-4	TGTGCCAGCAGCTTTCTTCCTGGAGCAACTAATGAAAAACTGTTTTTT	CASSFLPGATNEKLFF
-	-	TRBV7-2	TRBJ1-1	TGTGCCAGCAGCCATTACCCTCCGGGGACTAGTGAAGCTTTCTTT	CASSHYPPGTSEAFF
-	-	TRBV5-1	TRBJ1-1	TGCGCCAGCAGCCTGGGGTGGGACACCTGGGGATCGGTAACTGAAGCTTTCTTT	CASSLGWDTWGSVTEAFF
TRBD1	-	TRBV28	TRBJ1-2	TGTGCCAGCAGACTACAGGGGGAAAATGGCTACACCTTC	CASRLQGENGYTF
-	-	TRBV10-1	TRBJ2-7	TGCGCCAGCAGAGAACCCGAGGGAGCGCTCGTCGAGCAGTACTTC	CASREPEGALVEQYF
TRBD1	-	TRBV2	TRBJ2-2	TGTGCCAGCAGGTCACAGGGGACGTCCGGGGAGCTGTTTTTT	CASRSQGTSGELFF
-	-	TRBV6-1	TRBJ2-7	TGTGCCAGCAGTGAAAGAAGGACGCAGGGCCGCAGAGTTCGGCAGTACTTC	CASSERRTQGRRVRQYF
-	-	TRBV9	TRBJ2-1	TGTGCCAGCAGCGTAATTGGGGCGCAGCAAGAGCAGTTCTTC	CASSVIGAQQEQFF